This T cell receptor beta chain is drawn from a study of blood T cells in healthy people across ages. Germline V gene lookup returns CDR1 SGHTS and CDR2 YDEGEE. The CDR3 covers 14 residues. J lost 8 bases, V lost 3 bases, and 6 bases had no gene match. It was with a sample-barcoded 5' primer and a J-beta primer mix that a second PCR of roughly 7 to 12 cycles was run. Using its own MiXCR run on the 5' RACE reads, TCRdb lists one record per CDR3 protein. The table includes 450,000 to 650,000 distinct CDR3 sequences, more than 20% detected once. Study-level findings and limits: Across samples, TCR beta diversity tracked strongly with naive T cell percentage.

In this sample, this clonotype turned up a few times. Its antigen is not known. Total RNA, at least 5.5 micrograms per sample, came from PBMCs. The sample was also linked to a second study, of T cells of mothers and their children. That report adds: Related pairs of mothers and children showed slightly higher, non-significant overlap versus unrelated pairs.

The receptor comes from a boy between 5 and 17 years old in good health. The chain uses TRBV5-8 and TRBJ1-2, with 11 nucleotides matching TRBD1. The sample was blood. The CDR3 region is CASSSGTGGDGYTF. In DNA, the CDR3 is TGTGCCAGCAGCTCGGGGACAGGGGGTGACGGCTACACCTTC. Full variable domain (rest looked up from reference TRBV5-8 and TRBJ1-2): EAGVTQSPTHLIKTRGQQATLRCSPISGHTSVYWYQQALGLGLQFLLWYDEGEERNRGNFPPRFSGRQFPNYSSELNVNALELEDSALYLCASSSGTGGDGYTFGSGTRLTVV.